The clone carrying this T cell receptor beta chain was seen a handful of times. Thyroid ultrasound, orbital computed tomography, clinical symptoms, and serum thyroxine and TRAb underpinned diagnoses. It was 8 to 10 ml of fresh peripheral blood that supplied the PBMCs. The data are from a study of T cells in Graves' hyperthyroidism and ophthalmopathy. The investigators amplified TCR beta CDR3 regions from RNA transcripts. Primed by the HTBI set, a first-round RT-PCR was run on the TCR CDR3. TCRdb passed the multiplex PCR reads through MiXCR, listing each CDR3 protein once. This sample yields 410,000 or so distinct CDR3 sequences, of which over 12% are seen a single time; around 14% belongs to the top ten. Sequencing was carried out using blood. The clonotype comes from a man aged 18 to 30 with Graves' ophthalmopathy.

The CDR3 bases are TGCAGTGCTAGAGAGAGGAACCGCACCTACGAAAAACTGTTTTTT. Its translation: CSARERNRTYEKLFF. The chain carries TRBV20-1 and TRBJ1-4; D uncertain. V was clipped by 0 bases and J by 8 bases, with 16 bases between them. Germline V gene lookup returns CDR1 DFQATT and CDR2 SNEGSKA (reference sequence). The CDR3 is 15 residues long.